This TCR beta chain was identified in a study of response to subunit inactivated influenza vaccine. In TCRdb, the RT-PCR reads were re-called with MiXCR into one record per CDR3 protein. The sample has about 570,000 distinct CDR3 sequences, about 11% seen once. This clonotype was seen a few times. The length of the CDR3 is 17 residues. V lost 3 bases and J 6 bases, leaving 21 bases between the germline ends. This same sample was also taken into another study, of T cells expressing NK-cell markers. That work states: UMIs accompanied the 5'RACE template switching by which TCR beta cDNA was made. T cells sorted in several experiments were restricted to alpha-beta TCR T cells by an anti-gamma-delta TCR antibody. Top CD8+ clonotypes included the dominant CD3+CD56+NKG2C+ clonotypes in six donors.

The gene calls are TRBV12-3 or TRBV12-4 and TRBJ2-4, with D maybe TRBD1 (6 bases). The sequence was collected from a man in his fifties or sixties who received an inactivated influenza vaccine. This material consisted of PBMCs from blood, taken on the day of vaccination. As DNA, the CDR3 is TGTGCCAGCAGTTTCGTGGGCTGGGGGCCCGTTGGAAACATTCAGTACTTC. Translating it yields CASSFVGWGPVGNIQYF.